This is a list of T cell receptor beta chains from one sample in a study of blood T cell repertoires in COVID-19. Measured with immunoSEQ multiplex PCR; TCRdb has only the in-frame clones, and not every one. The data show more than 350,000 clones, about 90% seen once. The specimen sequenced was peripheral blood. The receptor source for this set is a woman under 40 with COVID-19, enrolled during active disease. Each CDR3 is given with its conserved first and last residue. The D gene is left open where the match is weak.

CASSASGRSYNEQFF,TRBD2,TRBV19
CASSPAAGGSYEQYF,TRBD2,TRBV18
CATSRRQGYEQYF,TRBD1,TRBV15
CASSSATRRGAYEQYF,-,TRBV28
CASTQVGGTGNTIYF,-,TRBV28
CASSPREGIRNTIYF,-,TRBV7-9
CATGPAGGRNEQFF,TRBD2,TRBV24-1
CASSSYSTDTQYF,-,TRBV12-3/TRBV12-4
CASSAVDRVYEQYF,TRBD1,TRBV2
CASSQDPGQSYEQYF,TRBD1,TRBV4-2
CASSLGTSGRGSEQFF,TRBD2,TRBV11-3
CAWSGVETAFF,-,TRBV30
CASSSGQGHGGYTF,TRBD1,TRBV28
CASSLSVAGGFYEQYF,TRBD2,TRBV27
CASSLEVVASHEQFF,-,TRBV7-6
CAWSASQGMYEQYF,-,TRBV30
CASSLDGTKAFF,-,TRBV11-2
CATSDPGTSSYEQYF,-,TRBV24-1
CASSAQQLSYEQYF,-,TRBV5-1
CASSLAVLQETQYF,-,TRBV5-6
CASSVEDRAWTPLHF,TRBD1,TRBV9
CASSLGLPAADTQYF,-,TRBV7-2
CASTKAGASDEQYF,TRBD2,TRBV6-5
CASSQNPDRAPYSPLHF,TRBD1,TRBV4-1
CAIGQGIYGYTF,TRBD1,TRBV6-5
CASSWDRVRETQYF,TRBD1,TRBV7-2
CASSQHGYGGDNEQFF,TRBD2,TRBV4-3
CASSPTMFNYEQYF,-,TRBV5-1
CASSLVAGANTEAFF,-,TRBV5-1
CASSEGTGVQPQHF,TRBD1,TRBV9
CASGGQGRGNTIYF,TRBD1,TRBV6-6
CASSSPKSGSTEQFF,TRBD2,TRBV7-6
CASSEWRLISTDTQYF,-,TRBV25-1
CASPYGQGGEKLFF,-,TRBV30
CASSPSGGGTSVGLETQYF,TRBD2,TRBV3-1/TRBV3-2
CASSPLTRTNTIYF,-,TRBV3-1/TRBV3-2
CASSPGLGQETQYF,TRBD2,TRBV11-1
CASSQDPNRDIQYF,-,TRBV4-3
CAIRGTSGRGNEQFF,TRBD2,TRBV10-3
CASSPRSGRNTGELFF,TRBD2,TRBV3-1/TRBV3-2
CASSPLVGTDTQYF,-,TRBV27
CASSTGGYQPQHF,TRBD1,TRBV12-3/TRBV12-4
CASSPELSGSDTQYF,TRBD2,TRBV6-5
CASSPGGGSGGYNEQFF,TRBD2,TRBV4-1